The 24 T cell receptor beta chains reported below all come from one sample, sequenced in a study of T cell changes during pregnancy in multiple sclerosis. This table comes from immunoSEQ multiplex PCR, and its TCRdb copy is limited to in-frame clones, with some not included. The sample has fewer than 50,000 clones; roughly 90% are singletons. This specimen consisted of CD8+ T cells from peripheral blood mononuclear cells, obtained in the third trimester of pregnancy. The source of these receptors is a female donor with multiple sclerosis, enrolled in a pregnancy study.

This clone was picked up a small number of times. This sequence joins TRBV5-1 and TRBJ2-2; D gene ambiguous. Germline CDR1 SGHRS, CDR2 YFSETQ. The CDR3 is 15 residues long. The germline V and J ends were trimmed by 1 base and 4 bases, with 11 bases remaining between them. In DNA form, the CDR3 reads TGCGCCAGCAGCTTGAGTACGGTAGTCACCGGGGAGCTGTTTTTT. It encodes CASSLSTVVTGELFF.

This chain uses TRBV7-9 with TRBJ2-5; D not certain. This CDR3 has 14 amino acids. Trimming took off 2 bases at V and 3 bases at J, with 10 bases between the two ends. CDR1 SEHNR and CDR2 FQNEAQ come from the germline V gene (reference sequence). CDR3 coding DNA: TGTGCCAGCAGCTTAATACTACCGGAAGAGACCCAGTACTTC. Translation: CASSLILPEETQYF. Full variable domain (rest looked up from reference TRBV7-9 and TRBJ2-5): DTGVSQNPRHKITKRGQNVTFRCDPISEHNRLYWYRQTLGQGPEFLTYFQNEAQLEKSRLLSDRFSAERPKGSFSTLEIQRTEQGDSAMYLCASSLILPEETQYFGPGTRLLVL.

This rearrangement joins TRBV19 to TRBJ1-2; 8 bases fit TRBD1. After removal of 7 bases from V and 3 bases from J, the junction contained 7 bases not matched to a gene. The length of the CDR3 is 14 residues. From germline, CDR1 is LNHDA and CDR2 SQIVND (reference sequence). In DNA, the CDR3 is TGTGCCAGTACCCTATTGGACAGGGACTATGGCTACACCTTC. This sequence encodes CASTLLDRDYGYTF. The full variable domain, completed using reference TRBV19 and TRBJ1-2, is DGGITQSPKYLFRKEGQNVTLSCEQNLNHDAMYWYRQDPGQGLRLIYYSQIVNDFQKGDIAEGYSVSREKKESFPLTVTSAQKNPTAFYLCASTLLDRDYGYTFGSGTRLTVV.

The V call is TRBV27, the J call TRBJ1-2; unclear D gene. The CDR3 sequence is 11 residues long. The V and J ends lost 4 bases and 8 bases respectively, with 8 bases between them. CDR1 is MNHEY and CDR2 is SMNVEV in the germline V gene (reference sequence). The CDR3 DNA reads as TGTGCCAGCAGTTCAACAAGAGGCTACACCTTC. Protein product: CASSSTRGYTF.

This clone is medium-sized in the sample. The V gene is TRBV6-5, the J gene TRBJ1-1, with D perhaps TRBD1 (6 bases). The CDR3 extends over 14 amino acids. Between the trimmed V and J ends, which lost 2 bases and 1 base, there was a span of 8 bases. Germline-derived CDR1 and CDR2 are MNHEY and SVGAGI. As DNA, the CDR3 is TGTGCCAGCAGTTACAGGACAGAGAACACTGAAGCTTTCTTT. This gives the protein CASSYRTENTEAFF.

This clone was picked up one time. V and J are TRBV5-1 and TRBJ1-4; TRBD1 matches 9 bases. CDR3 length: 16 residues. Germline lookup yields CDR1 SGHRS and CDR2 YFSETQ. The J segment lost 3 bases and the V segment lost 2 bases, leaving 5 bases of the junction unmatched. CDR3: CASSFQTGGPNEKLFF. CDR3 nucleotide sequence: TGCGCCAGCAGCTTCCAAACAGGGGGCCCTAATGAAAAACTGTTTTTT.

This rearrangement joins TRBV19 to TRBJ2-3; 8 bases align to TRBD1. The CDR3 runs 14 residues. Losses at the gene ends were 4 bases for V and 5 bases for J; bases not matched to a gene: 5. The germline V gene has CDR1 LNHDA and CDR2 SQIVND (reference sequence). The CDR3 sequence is CASSRTGYGDTQYF. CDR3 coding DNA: TGTGCCAGTAGTAGGACAGGGTATGGAGATACGCAGTATTTT.

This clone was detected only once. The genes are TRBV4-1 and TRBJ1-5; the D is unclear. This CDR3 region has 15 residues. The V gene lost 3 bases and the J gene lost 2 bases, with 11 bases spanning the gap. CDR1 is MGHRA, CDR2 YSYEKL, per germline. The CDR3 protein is CASSHPDTGNQPQHF. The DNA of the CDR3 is TGCGCCAGCAGCCACCCCGACACAGGCAATCAGCCCCAGCATTTT.

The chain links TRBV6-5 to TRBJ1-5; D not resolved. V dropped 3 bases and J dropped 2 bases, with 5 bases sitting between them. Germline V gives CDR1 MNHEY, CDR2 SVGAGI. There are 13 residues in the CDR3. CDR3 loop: CASSYRGNQPQHF. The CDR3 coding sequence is TGTGCCAGCAGTTATCGGGGCAATCAGCCCCAGCATTTT.

The CDR3 nucleotides read TGTGCCAGCAGTTTATCGGCAGGGGTGCATCAGCCCCAGCATTTT. As protein: CASSLSAGVHQPQHF. The rearrangement links TRBV27 to TRBJ1-5; D might be TRBD1 (6 bases). The CDR3 length is 15 residues. CDR1 is MNHEY, CDR2 SMNVEV, per germline (reference sequence). V was clipped by 0 bases and J by 5 bases, with 11 bases between them.

CDR3 residues: CASSDRDEAFF. The CDR3 nucleotides read TGTGCCAGCAGTGACAGGGATGAAGCTTTCTTT. This chain uses TRBV7-6 with TRBJ1-1; 7 bases agree with TRBD1. Germline CDR1 SGHVS, CDR2 FNYEAQ. The V segment lost 6 bases and the J segment 7 bases; nucleotides outside the gene matches: 2. The CDR3 spans 11 residues.

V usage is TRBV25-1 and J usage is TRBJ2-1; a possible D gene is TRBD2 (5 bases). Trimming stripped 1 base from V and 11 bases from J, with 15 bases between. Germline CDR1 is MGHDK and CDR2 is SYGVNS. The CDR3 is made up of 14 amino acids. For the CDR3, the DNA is TGTGCCAGCAGTGAATTGGGAGCTGAGCTGAAGCAGTTCTTC. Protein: CASSELGAELKQFF. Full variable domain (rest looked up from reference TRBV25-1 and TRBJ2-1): EADIYQTPRYLVIGTGKKITLECSQTMGHDKMYWYQQDPGMELHLIHYSYGVNSTEKGDLSSESTVSRIRTEHFPLTLESARPSHTSQYLCASSELGAELKQFFGPGTRLTVL.

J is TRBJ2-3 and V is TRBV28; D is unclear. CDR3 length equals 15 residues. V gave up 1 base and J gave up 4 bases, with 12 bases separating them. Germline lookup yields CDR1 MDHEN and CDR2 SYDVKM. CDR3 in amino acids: CASSLSFQAPDTQYF. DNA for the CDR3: TGTGCCAGCAGTTTATCGTTCCAGGCCCCAGATACGCAGTATTTT.

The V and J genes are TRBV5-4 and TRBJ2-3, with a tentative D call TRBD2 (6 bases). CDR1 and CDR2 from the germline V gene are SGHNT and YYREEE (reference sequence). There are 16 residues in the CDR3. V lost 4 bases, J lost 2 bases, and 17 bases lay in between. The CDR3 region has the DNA TGTGCCAGCAGCGCCTTTACTAGCCGCCTCACAGATACGCAGTATTTT. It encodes CASSAFTSRLTDTQYF.

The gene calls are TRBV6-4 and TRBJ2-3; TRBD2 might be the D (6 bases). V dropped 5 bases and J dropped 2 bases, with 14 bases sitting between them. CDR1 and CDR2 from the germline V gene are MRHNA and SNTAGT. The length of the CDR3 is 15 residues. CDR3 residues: CASSRTSLNTDTQYF. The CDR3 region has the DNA TGTGCCAGCAGTCGTACTAGCCTTAACACAGATACGCAGTATTTT.

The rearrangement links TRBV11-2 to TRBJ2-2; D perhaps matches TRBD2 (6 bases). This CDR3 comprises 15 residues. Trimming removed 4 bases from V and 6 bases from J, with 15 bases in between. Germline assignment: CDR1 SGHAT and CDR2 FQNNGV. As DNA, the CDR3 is TGTGCCAGCAGCTCCAGCGGGTGGGGTGCCGGGGAGCTGTTTTTT. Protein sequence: CASSSSGWGAGELFF. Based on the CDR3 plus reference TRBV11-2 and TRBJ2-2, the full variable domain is EAGVAQSPRYKIIEKRQSVAFWCNPISGHATLYWYQQILGQGPKLLIQFQNNGVVDDSQLPKDRFSAERLKGVDSTLKIQPAKLEDSAVYLCASSSSGWGAGELFFGEGSRLTVL.

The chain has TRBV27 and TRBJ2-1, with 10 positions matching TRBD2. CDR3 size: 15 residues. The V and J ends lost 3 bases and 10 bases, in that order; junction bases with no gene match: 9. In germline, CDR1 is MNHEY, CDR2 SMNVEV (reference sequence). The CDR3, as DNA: TGTGCCAGCAGTTTTAAAGCGGGGGGGCTCTGGGAGCAGTTCTTC. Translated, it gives CASSFKAGGLWEQFF.

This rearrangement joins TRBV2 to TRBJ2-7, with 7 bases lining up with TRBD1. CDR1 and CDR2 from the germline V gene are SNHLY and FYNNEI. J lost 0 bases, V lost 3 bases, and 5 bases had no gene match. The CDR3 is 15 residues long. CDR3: CASSDGTESSYEQYF. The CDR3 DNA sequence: TGTGCCAGCAGTGATGGGACAGAGTCCTCCTACGAGCAGTACTTC.

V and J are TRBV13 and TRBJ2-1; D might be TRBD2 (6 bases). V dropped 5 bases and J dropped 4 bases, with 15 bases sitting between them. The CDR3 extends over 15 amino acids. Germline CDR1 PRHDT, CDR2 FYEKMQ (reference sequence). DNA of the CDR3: TGTGCCAGCAGCCCCAAAGCGGGTGCGTACAATGAGCAGTTCTTC. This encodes CASSPKAGAYNEQFF. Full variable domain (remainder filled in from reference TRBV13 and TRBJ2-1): AAGVIQSPRHLIKEKRETATLKCYPIPRHDTVYWYQQGPGQDPQFLISFYEKMQSDKGSIPDRFSAQQFSDYHSELNMSSLELGDSALYFCASSPKAGAYNEQFFGPGTRLTVL.

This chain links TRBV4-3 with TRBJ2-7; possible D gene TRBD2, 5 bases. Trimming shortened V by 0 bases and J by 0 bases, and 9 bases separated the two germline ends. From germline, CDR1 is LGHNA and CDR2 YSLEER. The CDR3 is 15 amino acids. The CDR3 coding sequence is TGCGCCAGCAGCCAAGATCAAGAGGGCTCCTACGAGCAGTACTTC. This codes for CASSQDQEGSYEQYF.

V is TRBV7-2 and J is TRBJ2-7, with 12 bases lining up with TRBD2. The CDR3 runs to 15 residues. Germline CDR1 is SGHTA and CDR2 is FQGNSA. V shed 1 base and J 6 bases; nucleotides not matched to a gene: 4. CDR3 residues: CASSLVGGLAGEQYF. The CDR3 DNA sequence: TGTGCCAGCAGCTTAGTAGGGGGACTAGCGGGCGAGCAGTACTTC.

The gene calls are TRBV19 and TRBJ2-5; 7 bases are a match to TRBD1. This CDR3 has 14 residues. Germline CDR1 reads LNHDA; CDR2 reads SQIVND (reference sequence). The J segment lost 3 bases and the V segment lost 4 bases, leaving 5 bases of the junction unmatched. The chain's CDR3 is CASSSHRGKETQYF. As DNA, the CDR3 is TGTGCCAGTAGTAGCCACAGGGGAAAAGAGACCCAGTACTTC.

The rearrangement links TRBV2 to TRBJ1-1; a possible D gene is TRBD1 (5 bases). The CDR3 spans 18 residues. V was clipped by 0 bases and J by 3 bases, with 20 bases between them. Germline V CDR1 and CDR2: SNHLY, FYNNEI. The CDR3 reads CASSEASGGVKWDTEAFF. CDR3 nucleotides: TGTGCCAGCAGTGAAGCTTCTGGGGGGGTTAAGTGGGACACTGAAGCTTTCTTT.

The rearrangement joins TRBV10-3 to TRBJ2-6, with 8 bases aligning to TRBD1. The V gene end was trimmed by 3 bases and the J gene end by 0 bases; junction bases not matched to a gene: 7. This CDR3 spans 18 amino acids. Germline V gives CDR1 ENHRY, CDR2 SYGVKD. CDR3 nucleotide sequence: TGTGCCATCAGTGAACGGGACAGGATTAGCTCTGGGGCCAACGTCCTGACTTTC. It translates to CAISERDRISSGANVLTF.